This T cell receptor beta chain stems from a study of cytomegalovirus exposure and HLA in healthy donors. With regard to this clone: Its target is unknown.

V was shortened by 4 bases and J by 1 base, with 13 bases between the two germline ends. Germline CDR1 reads MDHEN; CDR2 reads SYDVKM. The CDR3 is 16 amino acids. Donors sampled were nominally healthy, though unrecorded immune exposures were likely. Study-level points and caveats: An analysis that was carried out later associated fewer than 20,000 TCR beta sequences with HLA alleles at 0.05 false discovery rate. V- and J-gene trimming in TCR beta was tied to a missense DCLRE1C variant by an analysis performed later. Previous analysis showed most TCR beta V segments were productive about 87% or about 30% of the time.

13 Jbeta primers and 60 Vbeta primers were used for the PCR. TCRdb's table, derived via immunoSEQ multiplex PCR, lists solely in-frame clones and lacks some. Here the sample table reports about 140,000 clones. This receptor was identified in a male donor in good health and CMV-seronegative. What was sequenced was PBMCs. The chain has TRBV28 and TRBJ1-4; D is unresolved. The CDR3 here is CASSSTSPGTNEKLFF. CDR3 sequence (DNA): TGTGCCAGCAGTTCTACTTCGCCGGGAACTAATGAAAAACTGTTTTTT.